The rows below give T cell receptor beta chains drawn from one sample of a study of blood T cell repertoires in COVID-19. The repertoire was sequenced with immunoSEQ multiplex PCR; TCRdb's copy has only in-frame clones and lacks some. The table shows 200,000 to 250,000 clones, with 75% to 85% occurring only once. Sequencing was carried out using peripheral blood. The receptors derive from a woman aged 50 to 60 with acute or convalescent COVID-19. CDR3s include the opening cysteine and the closing phenylalanine or tryptophan. The D gene is left open where the match is weak. Rows give clone size only sometimes, using once, few, many, or a class for an expanded clone.

V gene: TRBV28
clone size: -
D gene: -
J gene: TRBJ1-5
CDR3 protein: CASRAAGEDQPQHF
CDR3 DNA: TGTGCCAGCAGAGCCGCGGGGGAGGATCAGCCCCAGCATTTT

V gene: TRBV6-5
clone size: -
D gene: TRBD1
J gene: TRBJ2-1
CDR3 protein: CASRYRDRSHNEQFF
CDR3 DNA: TGTGCCAGCAGATACCGGGACAGGTCTCACAATGAGCAGTTCTTC

V gene: TRBV5-4
clone size: once
D gene: -
J gene: TRBJ2-5
CDR3 protein: CASSLGGNQETQYF
CDR3 DNA: TGTGCCAGCAGCTTGGGAGGAAACCAAGAGACCCAGTACTTC

V gene: TRBV6-2/TRBV6-3
clone size: -
D gene: -
J gene: TRBJ2-3
CDR3 protein: CASSYGRIPGGTDTQYF
CDR3 DNA: TGTGCCAGCAGTTACGGGCGGATCCCAGGGGGCACAGATACGCAGTATTTT

V gene: TRBV28
clone size: -
D gene: TRBD1
J gene: TRBJ2-6
CDR3 protein: CASITGASSGANVLTF
CDR3 DNA: TGTGCCAGCATAACAGGGGCGAGCTCTGGGGCCAACGTCCTGACTTTC

V gene: TRBV9
clone size: -
D gene: -
J gene: TRBJ2-3
CDR3 protein: CASSPGGGTDTQYF
CDR3 DNA: TGTGCCAGCAGCCCCGGAGGGGGCACAGATACGCAGTATTTT

V gene: TRBV10-3
clone size: -
D gene: -
J gene: TRBJ2-7
CDR3 protein: CAISGARDKNYEQYF
CDR3 DNA: TGTGCCATCAGTGGGGCGCGAGACAAGAACTACGAGCAGTACTTC

V gene: TRBV5-5
clone size: -
D gene: -
J gene: TRBJ1-1
CDR3 protein: CASSWQARGRTEAFF
CDR3 DNA: TGTGCCAGCAGCTGGCAGGCCAGGGGAAGGACTGAAGCTTTCTTT

V gene: TRBV10-3
clone size: -
D gene: -
J gene: TRBJ1-2
CDR3 protein: CAISERVGEDGYTF
CDR3 DNA: TGTGCCATCAGTGAGAGAGTAGGGGAGGATGGCTACACCTTC

V gene: TRBV5-1
clone size: -
D gene: TRBD2
J gene: TRBJ2-3
CDR3 protein: CASSLGGLAGTDTQYF
CDR3 DNA: TGCGCCAGCAGCTTGGGGGGACTAGCGGGCACAGATACGCAGTATTTT

V gene: TRBV20-1
clone size: -
D gene: TRBD1
J gene: TRBJ1-5
CDR3 protein: CSASQGADQPQHF
CDR3 DNA: TGCAGTGCTAGTCAGGGGGCGGATCAGCCCCAGCATTTT

V gene: TRBV6-5
clone size: -
D gene: -
J gene: TRBJ1-5
CDR3 protein: CASSPRVGAGQPQHF
CDR3 DNA: TGTGCCAGCAGCCCCAGGGTGGGGGCCGGTCAGCCCCAGCATTTT

V gene: TRBV18
clone size: -
D gene: TRBD2
J gene: TRBJ2-2
CDR3 protein: CASSVGAGARTGELFF
CDR3 DNA: TGTGCCAGCTCAGTCGGAGCGGGGGCGAGAACCGGGGAGCTGTTTTTT

V gene: TRBV30
clone size: -
D gene: -
J gene: TRBJ2-3
CDR3 protein: CAWSLTRGRSVTQYF
CDR3 DNA: TGTGCCTGGAGTCTCACGAGGGGGAGAAGTGTAACGCAGTATTTT

V gene: TRBV19
clone size: -
D gene: -
J gene: TRBJ1-2
CDR3 protein: CASSIDNNYGYTF
CDR3 DNA: TGTGCCAGTAGTATAGACAATAACTATGGCTACACCTTC

V gene: TRBV5-5
clone size: -
D gene: -
J gene: TRBJ1-1
CDR3 protein: CASSLQRDTEAFF
CDR3 DNA: TGTGCCAGCAGCTTACAGAGGGACACTGAAGCTTTCTTT

V gene: TRBV5-4
clone size: -
D gene: -
J gene: TRBJ1-5
CDR3 protein: CASSLEPVEPQHF
CDR3 DNA: TGTGCCAGCAGCTTGGAACCAGTTGAGCCCCAGCATTTT

V gene: TRBV5-1
clone size: once
D gene: TRBD1
J gene: TRBJ2-7
CDR3 protein: CASSLATDRAEQYF
CDR3 DNA: TGCGCCAGCAGCTTGGCAACGGACAGGGCCGAGCAGTACTTC

V gene: TRBV27
clone size: -
D gene: -
J gene: TRBJ2-7
CDR3 protein: CASSLGLGREQYF
CDR3 DNA: TGTGCCAGCAGTTTGGGCCTGGGGCGCGAGCAGTACTTC

V gene: TRBV3-1/TRBV3-2
clone size: -
D gene: -
J gene: TRBJ1-1
CDR3 protein: CASSHGGVNTEAFF
CDR3 DNA: TGTGCCAGCAGCCATGGGGGCGTTAACACTGAAGCTTTCTTT

V gene: TRBV12-3/TRBV12-4
clone size: -
D gene: -
J gene: TRBJ1-2
CDR3 protein: CASSPGDYSGYTF
CDR3 DNA: TGTGCCAGCAGTCCGGGGGACTACTCTGGCTACACCTTC

V gene: TRBV28
clone size: -
D gene: -
J gene: TRBJ1-2
CDR3 protein: CASSFSGAKDGYTF
CDR3 DNA: TGTGCCAGCAGTTTTTCAGGGGCTAAGGATGGCTACACCTTC

V gene: TRBV18
clone size: once
D gene: TRBD2
J gene: TRBJ2-3
CDR3 protein: CASSLVAGGTDTQYF
CDR3 DNA: TGTGCCAGCTCACTTGTAGCGGGGGGCACAGATACGCAGTATTTT

V gene: TRBV19
clone size: -
D gene: TRBD2
J gene: TRBJ2-1
CDR3 protein: CASSIGGRAGEQFF
CDR3 DNA: TGTGCCAGTAGTATCGGCGGGAGGGCGGGGGAGCAGTTCTTC

V gene: TRBV7-8
clone size: -
D gene: TRBD1
J gene: TRBJ2-4
CDR3 protein: CASSWDRENIQYF
CDR3 DNA: TGTGCCAGCAGCTGGGACAGGGAAAACATTCAGTACTTC

V gene: TRBV6-1
clone size: few
D gene: TRBD2
J gene: TRBJ2-1
CDR3 protein: CASSGGTSGTPNEQFF
CDR3 DNA: TGTGCCAGCAGTGGGGGGACTAGCGGGACCCCCAATGAGCAGTTCTTC

V gene: TRBV10-1
clone size: -
D gene: TRBD1
J gene: TRBJ2-2
CDR3 protein: CASSGTGTGYTGELFF
CDR3 DNA: TGCGCCAGCAGTGGAACCGGGACAGGGTACACCGGGGAGCTGTTTTTT

V gene: TRBV28
clone size: -
D gene: TRBD1
J gene: TRBJ1-5
CDR3 protein: CASRIPDRGDQPQHF
CDR3 DNA: TGTGCCAGCCGCATCCCGGACAGGGGAGATCAGCCCCAGCATTTT

V gene: TRBV30
clone size: -
D gene: -
J gene: TRBJ2-7
CDR3 protein: CAWSVAGGASEQYF
CDR3 DNA: TGTGCCTGGAGTGTAGCTGGGGGGGCCAGCGAGCAGTACTTC

V gene: TRBV28
clone size: -
D gene: TRBD1
J gene: TRBJ1-6
CDR3 protein: CASSSLIGQERYNSPLHF
CDR3 DNA: TGTGCCAGCAGTTCCCTCATAGGACAGGAACGATATAATTCACCCCTCCACTTT

V gene: TRBV4-1
clone size: -
D gene: TRBD1
J gene: TRBJ1-3
CDR3 protein: CASSQGRGQGNTIYF
CDR3 DNA: TGCGCCAGCAGCCAAGGCCGGGGACAGGGAAACACCATATATTTT

V gene: TRBV28
clone size: -
D gene: -
J gene: TRBJ1-4
CDR3 protein: CASSLSLEKLFF
CDR3 DNA: TGTGCCAGCAGTTTATCCTTAGAAAAACTGTTTTTT

V gene: TRBV2
clone size: -
D gene: TRBD2
J gene: TRBJ2-3
CDR3 protein: CATAGQRGGTDTQYF
CDR3 DNA: TGTGCCACCGCAGGTCAGCGGGGGGGCACAGATACGCAGTATTTT

V gene: TRBV10-1
clone size: -
D gene: TRBD1
J gene: TRBJ1-3
CDR3 protein: CASSGTRQGISGNTIYF
CDR3 DNA: TGCGCCAGCAGTGGGACCCGACAGGGAATCTCTGGAAACACCATATATTTT

V gene: TRBV5-5
clone size: -
D gene: TRBD1
J gene: TRBJ1-1
CDR3 protein: CASSLDRASEAFF
CDR3 DNA: TGTGCCAGCAGCTTAGACAGGGCTTCTGAAGCTTTCTTT

V gene: TRBV27
clone size: -
D gene: TRBD1
J gene: TRBJ1-2
CDR3 protein: CASSERQGRVGLYGYTF
CDR3 DNA: TGTGCCAGCAGTGAACGACAGGGAAGGGTTGGGCTCTATGGCTACACCTTC

V gene: TRBV2
clone size: -
D gene: -
J gene: TRBJ2-1
CDR3 protein: CASSDSTRRVNEQFF
CDR3 DNA: TGTGCCAGCAGTGATTCTACCCGCAGGGTCAATGAGCAGTTCTTC

V gene: TRBV3-1/TRBV3-2
clone size: -
D gene: -
J gene: TRBJ1-1
CDR3 protein: CASSQDPSTEAFF
CDR3 DNA: TGTGCCAGCAGCCAAGACCCGAGCACTGAAGCTTTCTTT

V gene: TRBV25-1
clone size: -
D gene: TRBD1
J gene: TRBJ2-3
CDR3 protein: CASSDGQVKITDTQYF
CDR3 DNA: TGTGCCAGCAGTGACGGACAGGTTAAGATCACAGATACGCAGTATTTT

V gene: TRBV6-6
clone size: once
D gene: TRBD2
J gene: TRBJ2-7
CDR3 protein: CASSLGGSGTTYEQYF
CDR3 DNA: TGTGCCAGCAGCCTAGGTGGTAGCGGGACAACCTACGAGCAGTACTTC

V gene: TRBV5-1
clone size: -
D gene: -
J gene: TRBJ1-1
CDR3 protein: CASRVGQNTEAFF
CDR3 DNA: TGCGCCAGCAGGGTTGGACAGAACACTGAAGCTTTCTTT

V gene: TRBV9
clone size: -
D gene: -
J gene: TRBJ2-1
CDR3 protein: CASSVEGNEQFF
CDR3 DNA: TGTGCCAGCAGCGTAGAGGGGAATGAGCAGTTCTTC

V gene: TRBV6-1
clone size: -
D gene: -
J gene: TRBJ1-3
CDR3 protein: CASSDMMTSGNTIYF
CDR3 DNA: TGTGCCAGCAGTGATATGATGACATCCGGAAACACCATATATTTT

V gene: TRBV19
clone size: many
D gene: -
J gene: TRBJ1-1
CDR3 protein: CASSIRNLGDTEAFF
CDR3 DNA: TGTGCCAGTAGTATACGAAACCTAGGGGACACTGAAGCTTTCTTT

V gene: TRBV23-1
clone size: -
D gene: -
J gene: TRBJ2-2
CDR3 protein: CASSWELGTGELFF
CDR3 DNA: TGCGCCAGCAGTTGGGAGTTGGGCACCGGGGAGCTGTTTTTT

V gene: TRBV9
clone size: -
D gene: TRBD1
J gene: TRBJ1-6
CDR3 protein: CASSSAVQGGSPLHF
CDR3 DNA: TGTGCCAGCAGCTCAGCCGTGCAGGGGGGATCACCCCTCCACTTT

V gene: TRBV5-1
clone size: -
D gene: TRBD1
J gene: TRBJ2-3
CDR3 protein: CASRWGTGLQDTQYF
CDR3 DNA: TGCGCCAGCAGGTGGGGGACAGGGCTTCAAGATACGCAGTATTTT

V gene: TRBV10-1
clone size: -
D gene: -
J gene: TRBJ2-2
CDR3 protein: CASRPGRENTGELFF
CDR3 DNA: TGCGCCAGCAGACCCGGACGGGAGAACACCGGGGAGCTGTTTTTT

V gene: TRBV6-6
clone size: -
D gene: -
J gene: TRBJ2-5
CDR3 protein: CASSYSSPRETQYF
CDR3 DNA: TGTGCCAGCAGTTACTCTAGCCCTCGGGAGACCCAGTACTTC

V gene: TRBV6-2/TRBV6-3
clone size: -
D gene: -
J gene: TRBJ2-7
CDR3 protein: CASSYSGTHRYEQYF
CDR3 DNA: TGTGCCAGCAGTTACTCAGGGACTCACCGCTACGAGCAGTACTTC

V gene: TRBV28
clone size: once
D gene: TRBD2
J gene: TRBJ2-7
CDR3 protein: CASRGGLGLYEQYF
CDR3 DNA: TGTGCCAGCAGGGGGGGACTAGGGCTCTACGAGCAGTACTTC

V gene: TRBV25-1
clone size: few
D gene: -
J gene: TRBJ1-2
CDR3 protein: CASGGSGRGYTF
CDR3 DNA: TGTGCCAGCGGGGGGTCAGGGAGGGGCTACACCTTC

V gene: TRBV19
clone size: -
D gene: -
J gene: TRBJ2-7
CDR3 protein: CASSIFPEPEGLAYEQYF
CDR3 DNA: TGTGCCAGTAGTATCTTTCCTGAGCCGGAGGGTCTCGCCTACGAGCAGTACTTC

V gene: TRBV18
clone size: -
D gene: TRBD1
J gene: TRBJ1-4
CDR3 protein: CASSPRQGARDEKLFF
CDR3 DNA: TGTGCCAGCTCACCACGGCAGGGGGCGAGAGATGAAAAACTGTTTTTT

V gene: TRBV27
clone size: -
D gene: TRBD1
J gene: TRBJ1-5
CDR3 protein: CASSWTGTNQPQHF
CDR3 DNA: TGTGCCAGCAGTTGGACAGGGACGAATCAGCCCCAGCATTTT